This T cell receptor beta chain stems from a study of blood T cell repertoires in COVID-19. Overall study context: From the United States, Italy and Spain came samples of acute and convalescent COVID-19. PBMCs, B-cell-depleted T cells, or T cells provided the cDNA or gDNA that made up the material.

With 4 bases removed from V and 8 bases from J, the gap between germline ends came to 14 bases. This CDR3 comprises 13 residues. The germline CDR1 and CDR2 sequences are SNHLY and FYNNEI. As originally analysed: Nucleated cell counts were estimated from reference gene primer amplification. Using immunoSEQ multiplex PCR, the repertoire was profiled, and TCRdb retains in-frame clones only, with some absent. That table is the source of V, J and clone size, and D and trimming were worked out from the DNA. The table shows over 40,000 clones, with about 89% occurring only once. V gene TRBV2 combines with J gene TRBJ1-2; a possible D gene is TRBD1 (5 bases). The sequencing sample was made of peripheral blood. The TCR originated in a man in his 70s with active COVID-19. As DNA, the CDR3 is TGTGCCAGCAGTGTTGACAGTTTTACGGGCTACACCTTC. Its translation is CASSVDSFTGYTF.